Listed here is a single T cell receptor (beta chain). The antigen is not known. The sample comes from a study of T cells expressing NK-cell markers. For the study at large: Of eight sequenced donors, seven were HCMV-seropositive and one HCMV-seronegative. Study results and limitations: Whether expanded NKG2C+ T cell clones were HCMV specific stayed uncertain.

After re-calling the 5' RACE reads, TCRdb lists one entry per CDR3 protein, DNA absent. In all, the sample yields a few hundred thousand distinct CDR3 sequences. This CDR3 comprises 15 residues. Germline CDR1 and CDR2: MGHRA and YSYEKL. The TCR originated in a woman aged 45-65 years in good health. The chain combines TRBV4-1 with TRBJ1-1; the D gene TCRdb calls, TRBD1, cannot be checked with no DNA. Sequencing was carried out using blood T cells: a sorted CD56 or NKG2C T cell subset, CD4+ or CD8+ T cells, or bulk PBMC T cells (not recorded which). The CDR3 sequence: CASSRAGQGTREAFF.